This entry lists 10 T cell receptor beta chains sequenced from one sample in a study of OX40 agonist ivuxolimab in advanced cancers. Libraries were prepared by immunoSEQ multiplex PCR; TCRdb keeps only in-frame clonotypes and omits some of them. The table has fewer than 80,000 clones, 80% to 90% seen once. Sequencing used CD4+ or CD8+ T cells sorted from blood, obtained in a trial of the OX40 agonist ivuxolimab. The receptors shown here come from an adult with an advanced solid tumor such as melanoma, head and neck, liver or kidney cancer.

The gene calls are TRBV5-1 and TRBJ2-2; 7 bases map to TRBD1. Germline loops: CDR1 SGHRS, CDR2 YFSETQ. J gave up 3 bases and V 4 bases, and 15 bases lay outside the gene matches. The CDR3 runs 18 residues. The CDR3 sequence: CASSLDSTQGVHTGELFF. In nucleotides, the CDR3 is TGCGCCAGCAGCCTCGATTCGACCCAGGGGGTTCACACCGGGGAGCTGTTTTTT.

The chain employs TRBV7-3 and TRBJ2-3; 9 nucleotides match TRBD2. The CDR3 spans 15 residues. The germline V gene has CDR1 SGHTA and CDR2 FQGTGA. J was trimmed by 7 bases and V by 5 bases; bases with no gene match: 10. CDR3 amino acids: CASSVTGTSSHTQYF. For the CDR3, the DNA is TGTGCCAGCAGCGTCACCGGGACTAGCAGCCATACGCAGTATTTT.

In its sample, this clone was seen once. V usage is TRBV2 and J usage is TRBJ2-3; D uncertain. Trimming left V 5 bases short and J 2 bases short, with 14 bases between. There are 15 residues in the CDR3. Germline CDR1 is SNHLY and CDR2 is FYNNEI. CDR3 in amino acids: CASSPELTYTDTQYF. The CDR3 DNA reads TGTGCCAGCAGTCCTGAATTGACTTACACAGATACGCAGTATTTT.

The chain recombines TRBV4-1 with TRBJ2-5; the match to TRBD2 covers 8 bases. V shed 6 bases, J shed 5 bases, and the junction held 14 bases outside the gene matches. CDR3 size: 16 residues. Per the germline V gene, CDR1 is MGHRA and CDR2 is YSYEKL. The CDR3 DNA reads TGCGCCAGCAGTCCGGTGGTAGCGGGGAGAAGGGAGACCCAGTACTTC. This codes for CASSPVVAGRRETQYF.

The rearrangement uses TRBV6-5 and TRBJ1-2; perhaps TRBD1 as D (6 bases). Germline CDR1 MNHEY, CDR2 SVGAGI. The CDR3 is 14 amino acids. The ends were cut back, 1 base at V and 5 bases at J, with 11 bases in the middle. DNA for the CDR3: TGTGCCAGCAGTTACTACAGGGTTGGATATGGCTACACCTTC. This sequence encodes CASSYYRVGYGYTF.

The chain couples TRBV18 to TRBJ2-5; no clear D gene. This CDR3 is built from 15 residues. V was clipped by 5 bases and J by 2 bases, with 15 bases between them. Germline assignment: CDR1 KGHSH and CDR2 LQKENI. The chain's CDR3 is CASSLGSLGQETQYF. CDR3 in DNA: TGTGCCAGCTCATTAGGATCCCTTGGTCAAGAGACCCAGTACTTC.

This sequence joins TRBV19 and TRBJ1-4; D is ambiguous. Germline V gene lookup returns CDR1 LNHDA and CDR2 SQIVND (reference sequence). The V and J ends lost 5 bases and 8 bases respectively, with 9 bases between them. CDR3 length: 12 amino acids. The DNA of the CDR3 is TGTGCCAGTAGTTCGTGGGCAGAAAAACTGTTTTTT. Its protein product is CASSSWAEKLFF.

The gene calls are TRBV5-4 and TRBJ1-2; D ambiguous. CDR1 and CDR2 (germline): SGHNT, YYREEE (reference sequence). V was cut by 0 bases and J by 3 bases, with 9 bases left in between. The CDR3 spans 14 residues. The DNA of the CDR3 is TGTGCCAGCAGCTTGGGACGCGCGGACTATGGCTACACCTTC. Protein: CASSLGRADYGYTF. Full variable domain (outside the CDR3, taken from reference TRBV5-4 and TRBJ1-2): ETGVTQSPTHLIKTRGQQVTLRCSSQSGHNTVSWYQQALGQGPQFIFQYYREEENGRGNFPPRFSGLQFPNYSSELNVNALELDDSALYLCASSLGRADYGYTFGSGTRLTVV.

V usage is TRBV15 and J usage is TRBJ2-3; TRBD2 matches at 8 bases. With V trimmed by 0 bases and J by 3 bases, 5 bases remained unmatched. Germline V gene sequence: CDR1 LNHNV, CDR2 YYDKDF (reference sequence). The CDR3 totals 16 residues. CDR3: CATSRDRGGTTDTQYF. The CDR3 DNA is TGTGCCACCAGCAGAGATCGGGGGGGGACTACAGATACGCAGTATTTT.

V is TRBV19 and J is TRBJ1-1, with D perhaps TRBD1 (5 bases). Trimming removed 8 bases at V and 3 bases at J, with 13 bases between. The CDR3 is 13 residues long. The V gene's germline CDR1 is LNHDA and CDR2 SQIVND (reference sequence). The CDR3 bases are TGTGCCAGTTCCGTTGTGGGGGACACTGAAGCTTTCTTT. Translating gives CASSVVGDTEAFF. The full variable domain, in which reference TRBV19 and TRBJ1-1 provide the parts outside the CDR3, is DGGITQSPKYLFRKEGQNVTLSCEQNLNHDAMYWYRQDPGQGLRLIYYSQIVNDFQKGDIAEGYSVSREKKESFPLTVTSAQKNPTAFYLCASSVVGDTEAFFGQGTRLTVV.